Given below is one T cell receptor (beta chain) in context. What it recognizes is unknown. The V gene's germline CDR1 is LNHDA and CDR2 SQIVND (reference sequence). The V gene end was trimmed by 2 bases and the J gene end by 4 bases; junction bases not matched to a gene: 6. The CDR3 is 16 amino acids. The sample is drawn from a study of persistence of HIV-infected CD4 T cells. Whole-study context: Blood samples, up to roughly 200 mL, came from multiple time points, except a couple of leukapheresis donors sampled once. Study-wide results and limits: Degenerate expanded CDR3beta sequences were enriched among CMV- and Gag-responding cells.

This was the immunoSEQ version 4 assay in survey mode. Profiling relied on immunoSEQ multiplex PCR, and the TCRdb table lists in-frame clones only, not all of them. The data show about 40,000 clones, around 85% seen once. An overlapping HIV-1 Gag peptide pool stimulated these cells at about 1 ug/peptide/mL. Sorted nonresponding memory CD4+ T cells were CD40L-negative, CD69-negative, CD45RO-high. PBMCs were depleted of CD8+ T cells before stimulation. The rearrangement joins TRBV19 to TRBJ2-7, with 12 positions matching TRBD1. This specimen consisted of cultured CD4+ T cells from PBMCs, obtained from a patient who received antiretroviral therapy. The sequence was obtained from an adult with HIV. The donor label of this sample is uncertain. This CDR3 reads CASSIKGTGGIYEQYF. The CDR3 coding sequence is TGTGCCAGTAGTATAAAAGGGACAGGGGGCATTTACGAGCAGTACTTC.